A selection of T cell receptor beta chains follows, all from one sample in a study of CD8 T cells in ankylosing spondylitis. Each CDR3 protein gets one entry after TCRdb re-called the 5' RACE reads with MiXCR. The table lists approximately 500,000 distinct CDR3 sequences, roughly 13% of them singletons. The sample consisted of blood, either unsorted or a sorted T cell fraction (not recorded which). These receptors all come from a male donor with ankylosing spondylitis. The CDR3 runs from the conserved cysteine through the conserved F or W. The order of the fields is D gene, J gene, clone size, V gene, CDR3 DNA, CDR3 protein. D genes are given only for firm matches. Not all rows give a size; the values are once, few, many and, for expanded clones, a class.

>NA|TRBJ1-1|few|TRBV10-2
TGCGCCAGCAGGGAATATAAGGACACTGAAGCTTTCTTT
CASREYKDTEAFF
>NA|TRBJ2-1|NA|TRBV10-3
TGTGCCACCCACCGACCTAGCGATCCCTACAATGAGCAGTTCTTC
CATHRPSDPYNEQFF
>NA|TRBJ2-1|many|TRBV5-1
TGCGCCAGCAGTTTACCGGGGTACAATGAGCAGTTCTTC
CASSLPGYNEQFF
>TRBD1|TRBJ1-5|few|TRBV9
TGTGCCAGCAGCGCACAGGGGTCATATAGCAATCAGCCCCAGCATTTT
CASSAQGSYSNQPQHF
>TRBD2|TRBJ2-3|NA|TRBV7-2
TGTGCCAGCAGCTTAAGGCGGGAGGGAGATAGAGATACGCAGTATTTT
CASSLRREGDRDTQYF
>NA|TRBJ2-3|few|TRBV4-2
TGTGCCAGCAGCCTTCTTGGGGCGGCTAGCGGCACAGATACGCAGTATTTT
CASSLLGAASGTDTQYF
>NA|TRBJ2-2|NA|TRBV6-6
TGTGCCGCCAGACGGTTACCCGGGGAGCTGTTTTTT
CAARRLPGELFF
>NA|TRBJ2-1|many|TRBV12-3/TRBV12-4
TGTGCCAGCAGTTCCCTTCTAGGGGGGACCAATGAGCAGTTCTTC
CASSSLLGGTNEQFF
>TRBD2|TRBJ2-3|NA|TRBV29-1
TGCAGCGTTCACGGGGGGGGTGGCACAGATACGCAGTATTTT
CSVHGGGGTDTQYF
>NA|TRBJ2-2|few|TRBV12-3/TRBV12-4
TGTGCCAGCAGAGGGGGAGGGGGGCCGGGCGGGGAGCTGTTTTTT
CASRGGGGPGGELFF
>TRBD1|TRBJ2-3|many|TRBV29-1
TGCAGCGTTGACGCCGGACAGGGGGATACGCAGTATTTT
CSVDAGQGDTQYF
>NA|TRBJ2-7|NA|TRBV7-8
TGTGCCAGCAGCTTTCGGCCCTACGAGCAGTACTTC
CASSFRPYEQYF
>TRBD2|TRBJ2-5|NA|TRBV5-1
TGCGCCAGCAGCCAAAGCGGGAACCAAGAGACCCAGTACTTC
CASSQSGNQETQYF
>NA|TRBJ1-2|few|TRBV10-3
TGTGCCATCAGTGAGGACAGTCCCTTCGCGGGTGGCTACACCTTC
CAISEDSPFAGGYTF
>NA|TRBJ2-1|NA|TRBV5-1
TGCGCCAGCAGCCCCTCGCCCAGCGGGCGCATCTACAATGAGCAGTTCTTC
CASSPSPSGRIYNEQFF
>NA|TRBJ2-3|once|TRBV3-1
TGTGCCAGCAGCAGCTCCTTCCGGGGAGATACGCAGTATTTT
CASSSSFRGDTQYF
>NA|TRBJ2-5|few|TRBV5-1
TGCGCCAGCAGCCCTCAGGGGGGGTTCCAAGAGACCCAGTACTTC
CASSPQGGFQETQYF
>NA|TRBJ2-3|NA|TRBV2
TGTGCCAGCAATCGCGGGACACACTGGGGGACTAGCACAGATACGCAGTATTTT
CASNRGTHWGTSTDTQYF
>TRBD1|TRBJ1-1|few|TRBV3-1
TGTGCCAGCAGCCAGGGGGACAGTCGGGGAGCTTTCTTT
CASSQGDSRGAFF